This T cell receptor (beta chain) was identified in a study of post-analysis software for immune sequencing data. Study information: Recorded subtypes: relapsing-remitting, secondary progressive, progressive-relapsing; some patients unannotated.

Prepared TCR beta cDNA libraries contained unique molecular identifiers. The source material, about 0.95 to 11 million T cells, gave rise to 500,000 or so cDNA molecules. MiXCR, applied by TCRdb to the PCR reads, yields one record per CDR3 protein. This table holds about 400,000 distinct CDR3 sequences, approximately 38% found once. Concerning this clonotype: The antigen remains undetermined.

Germline CDR1 SEHNR, CDR2 FQNEAQ (reference sequence). The CDR3 has 15 residues. Study results and caveats: Significantly decreased normalized Chao1 diversity was recorded for multiple sclerosis patients relative to controls. Five or six TRBV segments were more frequent in patients than controls; TRBV5-6, TRBV5-1 and TRBV20-1 belonged to this group. Batch-mates among the samples co-clustered strongly by F measure.

The sequence derives from a girl between 5 and 17 years old with multiple sclerosis. The genes are TRBV7-9 and TRBJ2-1; the D gene could be TRBD1 or TRBD2 (5 bases each). The DNA end favors TRBJ2-7, so the J call may be wrong. Sequencing input: blood. CDR3 bases: TGTGCCAGCAGCTTAGGTAGGATTCCCGGGGCCGAGCAGTACTTC. Translation gives CASSLGRIPGAEQYF.